One sample yielded the 21 T cell receptor beta chains listed below, sequenced in a study of tumor and adjacent non-tumor tissue in lung cancer (dated by TCRdb to 2016 to 2019). Library creation used multiplex PCR. The sequencer listed for this sample is Illumina HiSeq 2500. Following protocols modified from ARM-PCR, the researchers constructed TCRbeta libraries through three rounds of nested PCR with primers (Table S4). TCRdb passed the public sequencing reads through fastp at Q25 and MiXCR, retaining productive beta sequences. Every CDR3 protein is listed once, alongside the most common genes and DNA of its rows. This sample gives approximately 120,000 distinct CDR3 sequences in total; approximately 82% of them show up just once. The ten top clones hold about 40% of the sample. RNA was isolated from bulk, unsorted tissue, and RNA quality was assessed with a NanoDrop ND-1000 and an Agilent 2100. The sample taken for sequencing was lung tumor tissue. The receptors were gathered from a woman in her sixties or seventies with non-small cell lung cancer.

This clonotype showed up many times. The junction shows a germline mismatch at one end, possibly a read error. This chain joins TRBV5-1 and TRBJ2-2; no definite D call. This CDR3 spans 13 amino acids. Germline V gene data show CDR1 as SGHRS and CDR2 as YFSETQ. The CDR3 region is CASSPLNSGELFF. CDR3 bases: TGCGCCAGCAGCCCGTTAAACAGCGGGGAGCTGTTTTTT.

The genes are TRBV11-2 and TRBJ2-1; D could derive from TRBD1 or TRBD2 (6 bases each). V lost 5 bases and J 7 bases, leaving 18 bases between the germline ends. The V gene's germline CDR1 is SGHAT and CDR2 FQNNGV. CDR3 length: 15 residues. CDR3 region: CASSQPGRGTNEQFF. The CDR3 nucleotides read TGTGCCAGCAGCCAACCGGGACGGGGGACAAATGAGCAGTTCTTC.

In its sample, this clonotype is medium-sized (0.01 to 0.1%). The V gene is TRBV11-2, the J gene TRBJ2-2; D may correspond to TRBD1 or TRBD2 (7 bases each). The germline V gene encodes CDR1 SGHAT and CDR2 FQNNGV. V was pared by 4 bases and J by 1 base, with 16 bases between. The CDR3 extends over 17 amino acids. Here the CDR3 DNA reads TGTGCCAGCAGCTCTCCCCAGGGGGGGCGGAACACCGGGGAGCTGTTTTTT. Its protein is CASSSPQGGRNTGELFF.

This clonotype was counted at least ten times. The V call is TRBV10-3, the J call TRBJ1-2; 7 bases match TRBD1. V dropped 6 bases and J dropped 8; count of bases not matched to a gene: 9. CDR1 and CDR2 from the germline V gene are ENHRY and SYGVKD. The CDR3 loop spans 13 amino acids. The CDR3 here is CAIRDDREGGYTF. DNA for the CDR3: TGTGCCATCAGGGATGACAGGGAAGGGGGCTACACCTTC.

Regarding this clonotype: One end of the junction fails to match germline, which may point to a read error. The gene calls are TRBV11-1 and TRBJ2-5; TRBD1 matches 8 bases. Germline CDR1 is SGHAT and CDR2 is FQDESV (reference sequence). This CDR3 contains 16 residues. The CDR3 coding sequence is TGTGCCAGCAGTAGAGACAGGGGCGGCCTCCAAGAGACCAAGTACTTC. Residues: CASSRDRGGLQETKYF.

A note on this clonotype: The junction shows a germline mismatch at one end, possibly a read error. The chain uses TRBV5-1 and TRBJ2-2; D call uncertain. This CDR3 has 14 amino acids. The germline gives CDR1 SGHRS, CDR2 YFSETQ. In DNA form, the CDR3 reads TGCGCCAGCAGCCCCGCTGTGAACATCGGGGAGCTGTTTTTT. It specifies CASSPAVNIGELFF. Looking up the rest from reference TRBV5-1 and TRBJ2-2 gives the full variable domain: KAGVTQTPRYLIKTRGQQVTLSCSPISGHRSVSWYQQTPGQGLQFLFEYFSETQRNKGNFPGRFSGRQFSNSRSEMNVSTLELGDSALYLCASSPAVNIGELFFGEGSRLTVL.

The genes are TRBV7-2 and TRBJ2-5; D is possibly TRBD1 (5 bases). Germline CDR1 reads SGHTA; CDR2 reads FQGNSA. Trimming removed 5 bases at V and 4 bases at J, with 11 bases between. The CDR3 is 13 amino acids. This CDR3 reads CASSIVQGETQYF. In DNA form, the CDR3 reads TGTGCCAGCAGCATAGTTCAGGGAGAGACCCAGTACTTC.

In its sample, this clonotype was seen many times. This CDR3 fails to terminate in the conserved phenylalanine or tryptophan, so it likely reflects a read error. The genes are TRBV11-2 and TRBJ2-7, with 9 bases fitting TRBD1. CDR1 and CDR2 (germline): SGHAT, FQNNGV. V was pared by 5 bases and J by 3 bases, with 8 bases of the junction left unmatched. There are 15 residues in the CDR3. The CDR3 reads CASSPGTGSRYEQYL. Written as DNA, the CDR3 is TGTGCCAGCAGCCCAGGGACAGGGAGTCGCTACGAGCAGTACCTC.

Of note for this clonotype: The junction and the germline gene differ at one end; a read error may be behind it. V gene TRBV7-2 combines with J gene TRBJ2-1; 11 nucleotides match TRBD2. CDR1 SGHTA and CDR2 FQGNSA come from the germline V gene. The CDR3 covers 12 residues. The CDR3: CVSSLAGGRGIF. In DNA form, the CDR3 reads TGTGTCAGCAGCTTAGCGGGGGGGCGGGGGATCTTC. The complete variable domain, with remaining parts taken from reference TRBV7-2 and TRBJ2-1, reads GAGVSQSPSNKVTEKGKDVELRCDPISGHTALYWYRQSLGQGLEFLIYFQGNSAPDKSGLPSDRFSAERTGGSVSTLTIQRTQQEDSAVYLCVSSLAGGRGIFGPGTRLTVL.

This clonotype was observed a single time. The CDR3, as DNA: TGCAGTGCTAGACCTCAGGGCTACGGTCATAACAAAGATACGCAGTATTTT. This gives the protein CSARPQGYGHNKDTQYF. V and J are TRBV20-1 and TRBJ2-3, with D possibly being TRBD1 (5 bases). This CDR3 spans 17 amino acids. Trimming took off 2 bases at V and 5 bases at J, with 23 bases between the two ends. Per the germline V gene, CDR1 is DFQATT and CDR2 is SNEGSKA (reference sequence).

This clonotype came up many times. The CDR3 loop reads CASSLAYSQETQYF. The CDR3 DNA is TGCGCCAGCAGCTTGGCCTACAGCCAAGAGACCCAGTACTTC. J is TRBJ2-5 and V is TRBV5-1; D gene uncertain. Germline V gene lookup returns CDR1 SGHRS and CDR2 YFSETQ. The ends were cut back, 0 bases at V and 1 base at J, with 7 bases in the middle. This CDR3 spans 14 amino acids.

The genes are TRBV11-2 and TRBJ1-2; D might be TRBD1 (5 bases). Deletions cut 7 bases from V and 7 bases from J, with 19 bases between. CDR1 and CDR2 (germline): SGHAT, FQNNGV. CDR3 length: 14 residues. The CDR3 DNA is TGTGCCAGCAACATATATGGGACCCATGCTGGCTACACCTTC. It is translated as CASNIYGTHAGYTF. Full variable domain (missing parts from reference TRBV11-2 and TRBJ1-2): EAGVAQSPRYKIIEKRQSVAFWCNPISGHATLYWYQQILGQGPKLLIQFQNNGVVDDSQLPKDRFSAERLKGVDSTLKIQPAKLEDSAVYLCASNIYGTHAGYTFGSGTRLTVV.

This clonotype was observed once. This may be a read error: a much more frequent sequence differs by one nucleotide. This sequence joins TRBV6-5 and TRBJ1-5, with D maybe TRBD1 (5 bases). Germline V gene lookup returns CDR1 MNHEY and CDR2 SVGAGI. The CDR3 sequence is 16 residues long. The CDR3 region has the DNA TGTGCCAGCAGGGCCGATTGGGGCAGTAGCAATAAGCCCCAGCATTTT. It is translated as CASRADWGSSNKPQHF.

Worth noting for this clonotype: A much more abundant neighbour one base away suggests this may be a read error. The conserved final phenylalanine or tryptophan is absent from the CDR3, which likely points to a read error. V usage is TRBV6-1 and J usage is TRBJ1-1; 9 bases match TRBD1. The V gene's germline CDR1 is MNHNS and CDR2 SASEGT. The CDR3 consists of 16 residues. The V segment lost 3 bases and the J segment 6 bases; nucleotides outside the gene matches: 11. This chain's CDR3 is CASSERFTGGAPEAFI. The CDR3 DNA reads as TGTGCCAGCAGTGAGCGTTTTACAGGGGGCGCCCCTGAAGCTTTCATT.

Comment on this clonotype: This may be a read error, as it is one base from a much larger clone. This CDR3 is CASSRTEDSHEQYF. The CDR3 coding sequence is TGTGCCAGCAGCCGGACGGAAGATTCCCACGAGCAGTACTTC. The J gene is TRBJ2-7, the V gene TRBV6-5; D gene uncertain. This CDR3 spans 14 amino acids. V gave up 6 bases and J gave up 5 bases, with 17 bases separating them. Germline CDR1 is MNHEY and CDR2 is SVGAGI.

In regard to this clonotype: The junction departs from the called germline gene at one end, perhaps through a read error. The chain links TRBV7-9 to TRBJ2-5; D may be TRBD2 (6 bases). This CDR3 region has 15 residues. Germline V gene data show CDR1 as SEHNR and CDR2 as FQNEAQ (reference sequence). The CDR3 nucleotides are TGTGCCAACAGCTCAAACCTAGCGTGGGAAGAGACCCAGTACTTC. Encoded protein: CANSSNLAWEETQYF.

Of note for this clonotype: Relative to the germline gene, one junction end is altered; a read error may explain this. The V gene is TRBV11-2, the J gene TRBJ1-1; D uncertain. Germline lookup yields CDR1 SGHAT and CDR2 FQNNGV. The CDR3 loop spans 15 amino acids. CDR3 sequence reads: CASRLDPSTYAEAFF. CDR3 nucleotide sequence: TGTGCCAGCCGCTTAGATCCGTCAACATACGCTGAAGCTTTCTTT.

Worth noting for this clonotype: One base away lies a much larger clone, so this may be a sequencing read error. CDR3 bases: TGTGCCAGCAGTTTATATAGCCGTTCGGAAGCTTTCTTT. This translates into CASSLYSRSEAFF. The chain combines TRBV12-3 or TRBV12-4 with TRBJ1-1, with D uncertain. Trimming removed 2 bases at V and 8 bases at J, with 12 bases between. There are 13 residues in the CDR3.

Regarding this clonotype: At one boundary the junction diverges from the germline segment, which might be a read error. The chain joins TRBV11-3 to TRBJ1-6; D is unclear. The germline V gene has CDR1 SGHNT and CDR2 YENEEA. This CDR3 has 15 amino acids. The CDR3 DNA reads TGTGCCAGCAGCTTAGATGGTAGATATAATTCCCCCCTCCACTTT. It is translated as CASSLDGRYNSPLHF. The full variable domain, with the rest looked up from reference TRBV11-3 and TRBJ1-6, is EAGVVQSPRYKIIEKKQPVAFWCNPISGHNTLYWYLQNLGQGPELLIRYENEEAVDDSQLPKDRFSAERLKGVDSTLKIQPAELGDSAVYLCASSLDGRYNSPLHFGNGTRLTVT.

Remarks on this clonotype: A much larger clone lies a single base off, so this may be a read error. The J gene is TRBJ1-2, the V gene TRBV5-6, with D unclear. Germline lookup yields CDR1 SGHDT and CDR2 YYEEEE. V lost 4 bases and J 10 bases, leaving 11 bases between the germline ends. The CDR3 is made up of 11 amino acids. CDR3: CASSGSSTYTF. The CDR3 bases are TGTGCCAGCAGCGGCTCAAGCACCTACACCTTC.

In its sample, this clonotype was seen a few times. The chain carries TRBV6-5 and TRBJ2-3; no firm D call. V was shortened by 5 bases and J by 11 bases, with 17 bases between the two germline ends. Germline V gene lookup returns CDR1 MNHEY and CDR2 SVGAGI. The CDR3 is 13 amino acids. CDR3 loop: CASSETPNGVQYF. The CDR3 DNA reads as TGTGCCAGCAGTGAAACCCCAAATGGAGTGCAGTATTTT.